This TCR beta chain emerged from a study of regulatory T cells in long-lasting Graves disease. This clonotype came up many times. The CDR3 is 13 amino acids. Trimming removed 3 bases from V and 2 bases from J, with 8 bases in between. Germline CDR1 is KGHSH and CDR2 is LQKENI. Time point indicated: newly diagnosed GD, antithyroid drugs for less than 3 months. PBMC-extracted RNA yielded the TCR library. To make TCR beta libraries, researchers used iRepertoire HTBI primers and Arm-PCR of CDR3 regions. MiXCR, run by TCRdb on the multiplex PCR reads, gives a single entry per CDR3 protein. The sample holds roughly 420,000 distinct CDR3 sequences, around 17% seen once. These data also formed part of another study, on T cells in Graves' hyperthyroidism and ophthalmopathy.

The V gene is TRBV18, the J gene TRBJ2-7; D is undetermined. The sample here was peripheral blood mononuclear cells (PBMCs), taken at new diagnosis, from a patient treated with antithyroid drugs. The sequence was collected from a woman aged 18-29 years with Graves disease. The CDR3 region is CASSPARTYEQYF. In DNA form, the CDR3 reads TGTGCCAGCTCACCGGCGCGCACCTACGAGCAGTACTTC.